The entry below gives a single T cell receptor beta chain sequence along with its context. What it recognizes is unknown. Trimming removed 0 bases from V and 6 bases from J; junction bases left unmatched: 4. CDR3 length: 16 residues. Germline loops: CDR1 SGHTA, CDR2 FQGNSA. This sample was taken from a study of shared clonotypes between healthy human individuals. Study-wide results and limits: Of the naive CD4 clonotypes, approximately 5% were shared across several donors.

Using immunoSEQ multiplex PCR, the repertoire was profiled, and TCRdb retains in-frame clones only, with some absent. The data contain about 1 million clones, around 74% of them singletons. A CD45RA-negative memory subset and a CD45RA+ naive subset were separated from the CD4+ cells. This receptor was identified in a young man in good health. V and J are TRBV7-2 and TRBJ2-2; 10 bases match TRBD1. Sequencing was performed on memory CD4+ T cells sorted from blood. The subset was: CD45RA-negative fraction. As DNA, the CDR3 is TGTGCCAGCAGCTTAGCGTGGACAGGGGGAGCCGGGGAGCTGTTTTTT. As protein: CASSLAWTGGAGELFF.